One sample yielded the 21 T cell receptor beta chains listed below, sequenced in a study of OX40 agonist ivuxolimab in advanced cancers. Method: immunoSEQ multiplex PCR; TCRdb's copy keeps in-frame clones and lacks some. The sample consists of tens of thousands of clones, about 81% of them appearing once. The specimen comprised CD4+ or CD8+ T cells sorted from blood, sampled in a trial of the OX40 agonist ivuxolimab. Receptor source: an adult with an advanced solid tumor such as melanoma, head and neck, liver or kidney cancer.

This clone showed up just once. The chain joins TRBV29-1 to TRBJ2-7, with a weak D call TRBD2 (6 bases). Trimming pared 7 bases from V and 2 bases from J, leaving 12 bases between. The CDR3 has 12 residues. Germline V gene sequence: CDR1 SQVTM, CDR2 ANQGSEA. The CDR3 bases are TGCAGCGCGAGGAGGGAGACCTACGAGCAGTACTTC. Its protein product is CSARRETYEQYF.

The V gene is TRBV6-6, the J gene TRBJ2-5; D is possibly TRBD1 (5 bases). This CDR3 has 12 residues. Germline V gives CDR1 MNHNY, CDR2 SVGAGI (reference sequence). Trimming cost V 8 bases and J 2 bases, with 9 bases left between them. The CDR3 DNA reads TGTGCCAGCGGGGCTACTCAAGAGACCCAGTACTTC. Translation gives CASGATQETQYF.

This chain links TRBV18 with TRBJ2-7, with TRBD1 as a possible D gene (6 bases). The CDR3 spans 12 residues. Per germline, CDR1 KGHSH and CDR2 LQKENI. V lost 8 bases and J 3 bases, leaving 11 bases between the germline ends. The CDR3, as DNA: TGTGCCAGCGCCCCACAGGGCTACGAGCAGTACTTC. It translates to CASAPQGYEQYF.

This clone was recorded only once. The chain couples TRBV5-1 to TRBJ2-3; possibly TRBD2 for D (6 bases). Between the trimmed V and J ends, which lost 4 bases and 1 base, there was a span of 25 bases. The CDR3 is 19 amino acids. Looked up from germline, CDR1 is SGHRS and CDR2 is YFSETQ. CDR3 coding DNA: TGCGCCAGCAGCGCACGGCCCGCGGGGCTAGAAGGCGGCACAGATACGCAGTATTTT. Translated: CASSARPAGLEGGTDTQYF. Using reference TRBV5-1 and TRBJ2-3 for the parts outside the CDR3, the full variable domain is KAGVTQTPRYLIKTRGQQVTLSCSPISGHRSVSWYQQTPGQGLQFLFEYFSETQRNKGNFPGRFSGRQFSNSRSEMNVSTLELGDSALYLCASSARPAGLEGGTDTQYFGPGTRLTVL.

The CDR3 coding sequence is TGCGCCAGCAGCCCCCGGGAGGGATTAACCGGGGAGCTGTTTTTT. Its protein is CASSPREGLTGELFF. The rearrangement uses TRBV5-1 and TRBJ2-2; 8 positions match TRBD2. The length of the CDR3 is 15 residues. The V gene end was trimmed by 4 bases and the J gene end by 5 bases; junction bases not matched to a gene: 7. Germline V gene lookup returns CDR1 SGHRS and CDR2 YFSETQ. Variable domain in full (rest from reference TRBV5-1 and TRBJ2-2): KAGVTQTPRYLIKTRGQQVTLSCSPISGHRSVSWYQQTPGQGLQFLFEYFSETQRNKGNFPGRFSGRQFSNSRSEMNVSTLELGDSALYLCASSPREGLTGELFFGEGSRLTVL.

This sequence joins TRBV10-3 and TRBJ1-3; TRBD1 matches at 7 bases. The CDR3 length is 13 residues. CDR1 ENHRY and CDR2 SYGVKD come from the germline V gene. Trimming cost V 11 bases and J 9 bases; bases outside gene matches: 13. CDR3 in amino acids: CAVEKGADGTIYF. The CDR3 region has the DNA TGTGCCGTCGAGAAGGGGGCTGATGGCACCATATATTTT.

This clone was counted a single time. V is TRBV25-1 and J is TRBJ2-3; 8 bases match TRBD2. This CDR3 has 18 amino acids. Germline V gives CDR1 MGHDK, CDR2 SYGVNS. V was clipped by 5 bases and J by 3 bases; unmatched bases: 16. The CDR3: CASSPLLGRSGKTDTQYF. For the CDR3, the DNA is TGTGCCAGCAGTCCACTGTTAGGACGTAGCGGGAAAACAGATACGCAGTATTTT.

This chain uses TRBV6-5 with TRBJ2-7; D call uncertain. This CDR3 has 13 amino acids. V was clipped by 6 bases and J by 2 bases, with 11 bases between them. The germline CDR1 and CDR2 sequences are MNHEY and SVGAGI. The CDR3 region is CASSHDGPYEQYF. As DNA, the CDR3 is TGTGCCAGCAGCCACGACGGTCCCTACGAGCAGTACTTC.

In DNA, the CDR3 is TGTGCCAGCAGCGCCCCCGGAGGGAGAAATGAGCAGTTCTTC. Translating gives CASSAPGGRNEQFF. V gene TRBV7-2 combines with J gene TRBJ2-1, with D tentatively TRBD2 (6 bases). Trimming removed 5 bases at V and 7 bases at J, with 15 bases between. There are 14 residues in the CDR3. Germline CDR1 SGHTA, CDR2 FQGNSA.

In its sample, this clone was seen a few times. The chain recombines TRBV20-1 with TRBJ1-2; D is unclear. The germline V gene encodes CDR1 DFQATT and CDR2 SNEGSKA (reference sequence). The CDR3 sequence is 8 residues long. The CDR3 region has the DNA TGCAGATCGGGTGGCTACACCTTC. This gives the protein CRSGGYTF.

CDR3 in DNA: TGCGCCAGCAGCCAAGAGATGGGTATAACGGGCTCGTACAATGAGCAGTTCTTC. It is translated as CASSQEMGITGSYNEQFF. The rearrangement joins TRBV4-3 to TRBJ2-1; unclear D gene. CDR1 is LGHNA, CDR2 YSLEER, per germline. V shed 0 bases and J shed 4 bases, with 19 bases lying between them. The CDR3 totals 18 residues.

This chain joins TRBV7-9 and TRBJ1-5, with 8 bases fitting TRBD1. The CDR3 sequence is 16 residues long. Germline CDR1 SEHNR, CDR2 FQNEAQ (reference sequence). With V trimmed by 5 bases and J by 5 bases, 11 bases remained unmatched. The CDR3, as DNA: TGTGCCAGCAGCCCGCAGGGGGCAGGGGGCTATCAGCCCCAGCATTTT. Its translation is CASSPQGAGGYQPQHF.

The chain uses TRBV11-2 and TRBJ2-1; the D is unclear. The CDR3 sequence is 13 residues long. Germline V CDR1 and CDR2: SGHAT, FQNNGV. V shed 5 bases and J shed 1 base, with 6 bases lying between them. CDR3 sequence (DNA): TGTGCCAGCAGCACTGGGTCCTACAATGAGCAGTTCTTC. Protein product: CASSTGSYNEQFF. Combining the CDR3 with reference TRBV11-2 and TRBJ2-1 gives the whole variable domain EAGVAQSPRYKIIEKRQSVAFWCNPISGHATLYWYQQILGQGPKLLIQFQNNGVVDDSQLPKDRFSAERLKGVDSTLKIQPAKLEDSAVYLCASSTGSYNEQFFGPGTRLTVL.

The V gene is TRBV7-8, the J gene TRBJ1-5, with 8 bases identical to TRBD1. The CDR3 consists of 15 residues. Germline V gives CDR1 SGHVS, CDR2 FQNEAQ. Losses at the gene ends were 9 bases for V and 2 bases for J; bases not matched to a gene: 9. The CDR3 nucleotides are TGTGCCAGTACGCAACAGGGGGGTGGCAATCAGCCCCAGCATTTT. It is translated as CASTQQGGGNQPQHF.

Only one count was recorded for this clone. V usage is TRBV20-1 and J usage is TRBJ1-2, with a possible D match to TRBD1 (5 bases). V dropped 7 bases and J dropped 4 bases, with 10 bases sitting between them. The germline V gene encodes CDR1 DFQATT and CDR2 SNEGSKA (reference sequence). This CDR3 comprises 11 residues. CDR3 loop: CSVQGGYGYTF. The CDR3 DNA is TGCAGTGTCCAGGGCGGCTATGGCTACACCTTC.

The chain carries TRBV4-2 and TRBJ1-5; TRBD1 is a possible D gene (6 bases). The V and J ends lost 6 bases and 3 bases respectively, with 15 bases between them. The length of the CDR3 is 15 residues. The germline V gene has CDR1 LGHNA and CDR2 YNFKEQ. The DNA for the CDR3 is TGTGCCAGCAGTTTGTTACAGGGAGACAATCAGCCCCAGCATTTT. Its protein product is CASSLLQGDNQPQHF.

This chain joins TRBV7-9 and TRBJ2-7; weak D call: TRBD2 (6 bases). The germline V gene has CDR1 SEHNR and CDR2 FQNEAQ (reference sequence). Deletions cut 5 bases from V and 4 bases from J, with 18 bases between. CDR3 length equals 15 residues. The DNA of the CDR3 is TGTGCCAGCAGCAACCCTGGGGGAGGAAAGTACGAGCAGTACTTC. Residues: CASSNPGGGKYEQYF.

The chain links TRBV5-1 to TRBJ2-3; 9 nucleotides align to TRBD2. The V and J ends lost 2 bases and 2 bases, in that order; junction bases with no gene match: 6. The CDR3 is 16 amino acids. The V gene's germline CDR1 is SGHRS and CDR2 YFSETQ. The CDR3 is CASSLVASGNTDTQYF. The CDR3 nucleotides read TGCGCCAGCAGCTTAGTGGCTAGCGGGAACACAGATACGCAGTATTTT.

This chain joins TRBV7-9 and TRBJ1-2; 7 positions match TRBD1. V gave up 6 bases and J gave up 3 bases; unmatched junction bases: 7. From germline, CDR1 is SEHNR and CDR2 FQNEAQ (reference sequence). The CDR3 contains 14 residues. For the CDR3, the DNA is TGTGCCAGCAGGATCGCCGGGACAGACTATGGCTACACCTTC. It codes for CASRIAGTDYGYTF.

The gene calls are TRBV6-4 and TRBJ1-5, with 10 nucleotides matching TRBD1. Trimming cost V 8 bases and J 10 bases; bases outside gene matches: 8. This CDR3 contains 13 residues. Germline CDR1 reads MRHNA; CDR2 reads SNTAGT. CDR3 nucleotides: TGTGCCAGCGGACAGGGGGAGGAAGGACCCCAGCATTTT. As protein: CASGQGEEGPQHF.

The chain links TRBV6-5 to TRBJ1-3; maybe TRBD1 (5 bases). The CDR3 is made up of 15 amino acids. CDR1 MNHEY and CDR2 SVGAGI come from the germline V gene. Trimming pared 4 bases from V and 3 bases from J, leaving 13 bases between. As DNA, the CDR3 is TGTGCCAGCAGTTGGGGGGACGGAGATGGAAACACCATATATTTT. Its translation is CASSWGDGDGNTIYF.